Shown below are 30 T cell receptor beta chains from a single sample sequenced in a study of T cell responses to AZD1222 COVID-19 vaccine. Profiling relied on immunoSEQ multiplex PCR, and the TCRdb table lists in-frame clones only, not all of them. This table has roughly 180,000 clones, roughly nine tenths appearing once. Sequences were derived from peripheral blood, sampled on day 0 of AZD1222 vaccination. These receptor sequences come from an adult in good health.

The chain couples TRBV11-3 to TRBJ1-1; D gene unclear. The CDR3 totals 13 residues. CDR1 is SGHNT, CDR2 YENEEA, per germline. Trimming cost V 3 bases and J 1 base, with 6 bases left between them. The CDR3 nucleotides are TGTGCCAGCAGCTTTAGACGGAACACTGAAGCTTTCTTT. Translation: CASSFRRNTEAFF.

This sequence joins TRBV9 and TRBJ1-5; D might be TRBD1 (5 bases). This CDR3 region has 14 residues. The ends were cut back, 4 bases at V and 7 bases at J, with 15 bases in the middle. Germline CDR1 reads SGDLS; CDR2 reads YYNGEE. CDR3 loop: CASSQGPGGQPQHF. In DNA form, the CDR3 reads TGTGCCAGCAGCCAAGGCCCGGGGGGGCAGCCCCAGCATTTT.

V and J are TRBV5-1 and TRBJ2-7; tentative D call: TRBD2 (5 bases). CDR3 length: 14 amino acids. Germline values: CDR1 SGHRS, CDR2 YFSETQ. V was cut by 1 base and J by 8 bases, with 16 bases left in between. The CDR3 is CASSLTGVSFQQYF. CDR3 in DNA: TGCGCCAGCAGCTTGACCGGGGTCTCCTTCCAGCAGTACTTC. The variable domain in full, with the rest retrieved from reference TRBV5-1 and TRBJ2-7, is KAGVTQTPRYLIKTRGQQVTLSCSPISGHRSVSWYQQTPGQGLQFLFEYFSETQRNKGNFPGRFSGRQFSNSRSEMNVSTLELGDSALYLCASSLTGVSFQQYFGPGTRLTVT.

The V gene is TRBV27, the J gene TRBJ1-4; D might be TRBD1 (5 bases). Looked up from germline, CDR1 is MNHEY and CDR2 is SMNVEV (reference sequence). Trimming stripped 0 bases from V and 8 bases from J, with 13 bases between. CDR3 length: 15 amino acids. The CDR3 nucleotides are TGTGCCAGCAGTTTATCGGCGGGGCTGGAGGAAAAACTGTTTTTT. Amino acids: CASSLSAGLEEKLFF.

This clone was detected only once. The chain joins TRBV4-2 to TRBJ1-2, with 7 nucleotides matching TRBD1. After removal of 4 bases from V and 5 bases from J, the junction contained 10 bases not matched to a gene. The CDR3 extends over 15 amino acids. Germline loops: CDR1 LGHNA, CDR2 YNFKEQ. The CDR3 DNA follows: TGTGCCAGCAGCCCAAACCCCGGGACAGAATATGGCTACACCTTC. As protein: CASSPNPGTEYGYTF.

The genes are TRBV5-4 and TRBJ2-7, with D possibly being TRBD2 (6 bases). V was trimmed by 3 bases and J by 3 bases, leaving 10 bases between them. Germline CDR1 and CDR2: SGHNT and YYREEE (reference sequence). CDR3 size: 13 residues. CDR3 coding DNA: TGTGCCAGCAGCTGGGGGGTCCGCTACGAGCAGTACTTC. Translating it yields CASSWGVRYEQYF.

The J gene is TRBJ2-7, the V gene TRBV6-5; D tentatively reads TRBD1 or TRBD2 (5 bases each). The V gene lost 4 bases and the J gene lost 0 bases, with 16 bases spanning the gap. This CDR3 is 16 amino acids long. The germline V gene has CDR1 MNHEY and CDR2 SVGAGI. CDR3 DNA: TGTGCCAGCAGTTCCCCCCTCCGGGGCTCCTCCTACGAGCAGTACTTC. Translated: CASSSPLRGSSYEQYF.

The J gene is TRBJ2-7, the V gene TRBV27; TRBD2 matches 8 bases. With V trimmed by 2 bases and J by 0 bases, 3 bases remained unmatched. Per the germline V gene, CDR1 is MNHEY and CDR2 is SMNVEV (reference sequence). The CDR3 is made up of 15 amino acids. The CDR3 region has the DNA TGTGCCAGCAGTTTACAAGCGGGAGTCTCCTACGAGCAGTACTTC. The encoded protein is CASSLQAGVSYEQYF.

The CDR3 bases are TGCGCCAGCAGTGACCAGGACAGGGGCGGGGATGGCTACACCTTC. This codes for CASSDQDRGGDGYTF. J is TRBJ1-2 and V is TRBV10-2; 9 nucleotides agree with TRBD1. Germline CDR1 WSHSY, CDR2 SAAADI. The CDR3 runs 15 residues. J gave up 6 bases and V 3 bases, and 8 bases lay outside the gene matches.

DNA for the CDR3: TGTGCCAGCGACGGGCGGAGCACCGGGGAGCTGTTTTTT. It codes for CASDGRSTGELFF. This chain joins TRBV19 and TRBJ2-2, with D hard to call. V was trimmed by 9 bases and J by 4 bases, leaving 12 bases between them. This CDR3 region has 13 residues. The germline V gene has CDR1 LNHDA and CDR2 SQIVND (reference sequence).

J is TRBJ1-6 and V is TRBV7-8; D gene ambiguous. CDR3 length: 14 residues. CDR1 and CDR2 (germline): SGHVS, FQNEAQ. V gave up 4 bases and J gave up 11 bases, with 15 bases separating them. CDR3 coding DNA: TGTGCCAGCAGCTCACCCCCCCCTGGGACACCCCTCCACTTT. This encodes CASSSPPPGTPLHF.

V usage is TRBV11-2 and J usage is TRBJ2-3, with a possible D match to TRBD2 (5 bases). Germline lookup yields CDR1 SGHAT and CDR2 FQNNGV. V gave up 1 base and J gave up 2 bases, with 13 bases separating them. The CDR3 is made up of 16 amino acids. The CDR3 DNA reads TGTGCCAGCAGCTTAGTTCCTGGCGACTACACAGATACGCAGTATTTT. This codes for CASSLVPGDYTDTQYF. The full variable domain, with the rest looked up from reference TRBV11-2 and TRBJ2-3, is EAGVAQSPRYKIIEKRQSVAFWCNPISGHATLYWYQQILGQGPKLLIQFQNNGVVDDSQLPKDRFSAERLKGVDSTLKIQPAKLEDSAVYLCASSLVPGDYTDTQYFGPGTRLTVL.

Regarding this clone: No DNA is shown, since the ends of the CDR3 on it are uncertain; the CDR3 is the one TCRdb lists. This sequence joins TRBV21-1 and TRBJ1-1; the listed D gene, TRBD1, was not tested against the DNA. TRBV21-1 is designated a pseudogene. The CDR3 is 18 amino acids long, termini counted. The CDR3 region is CASSKVGQGAVMNTEAFF.

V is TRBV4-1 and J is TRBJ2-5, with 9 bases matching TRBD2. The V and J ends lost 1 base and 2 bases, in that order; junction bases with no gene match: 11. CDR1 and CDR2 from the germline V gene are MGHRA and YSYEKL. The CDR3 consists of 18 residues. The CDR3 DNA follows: TGCGCCAGCAGCCAAGCCGTCCAGCGGGAGGCACTTCAAGAGACCCAGTACTTC. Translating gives CASSQAVQREALQETQYF.

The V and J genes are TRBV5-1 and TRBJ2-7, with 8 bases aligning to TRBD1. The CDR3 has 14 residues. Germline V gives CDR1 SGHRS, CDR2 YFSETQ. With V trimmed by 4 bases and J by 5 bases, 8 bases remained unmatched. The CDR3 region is CASSGGQGINEQYF. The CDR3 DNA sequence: TGCGCCAGCAGCGGCGGACAGGGTATCAACGAGCAGTACTTC.

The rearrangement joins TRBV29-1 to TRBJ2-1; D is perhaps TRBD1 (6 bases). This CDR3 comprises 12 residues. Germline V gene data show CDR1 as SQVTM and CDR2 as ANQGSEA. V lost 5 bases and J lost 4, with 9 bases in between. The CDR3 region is CSVPDSYNEQFF. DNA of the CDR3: TGCAGCGTTCCGGACAGTTACAATGAGCAGTTCTTC.

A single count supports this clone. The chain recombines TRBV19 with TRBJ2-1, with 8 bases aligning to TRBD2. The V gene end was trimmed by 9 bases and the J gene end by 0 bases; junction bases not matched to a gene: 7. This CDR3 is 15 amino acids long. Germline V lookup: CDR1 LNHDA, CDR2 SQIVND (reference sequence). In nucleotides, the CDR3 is TGTGCCAGCAAGAGCGGGAGCCGCTCCTACAATGAGCAGTTCTTC. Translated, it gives CASKSGSRSYNEQFF.

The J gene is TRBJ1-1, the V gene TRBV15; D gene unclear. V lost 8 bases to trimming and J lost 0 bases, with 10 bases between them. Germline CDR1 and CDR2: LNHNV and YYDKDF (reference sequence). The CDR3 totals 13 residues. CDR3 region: CATSKGVNTEAFF. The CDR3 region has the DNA TGTGCCACCTCCAAGGGAGTGAACACTGAAGCTTTCTTT.

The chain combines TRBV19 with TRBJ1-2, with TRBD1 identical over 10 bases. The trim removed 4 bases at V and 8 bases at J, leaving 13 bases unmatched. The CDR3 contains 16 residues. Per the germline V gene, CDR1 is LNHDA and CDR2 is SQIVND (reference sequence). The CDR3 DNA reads TGTGCCAGTAGTACCCCCCCCGGGACAGGGGCTGGCGGCTACACCTTC. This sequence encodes CASSTPPGTGAGGYTF. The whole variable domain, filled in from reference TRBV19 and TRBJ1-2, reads DGGITQSPKYLFRKEGQNVTLSCEQNLNHDAMYWYRQDPGQGLRLIYYSQIVNDFQKGDIAEGYSVSREKKESFPLTVTSAQKNPTAFYLCASSTPPGTGAGGYTFGSGTRLTVV.

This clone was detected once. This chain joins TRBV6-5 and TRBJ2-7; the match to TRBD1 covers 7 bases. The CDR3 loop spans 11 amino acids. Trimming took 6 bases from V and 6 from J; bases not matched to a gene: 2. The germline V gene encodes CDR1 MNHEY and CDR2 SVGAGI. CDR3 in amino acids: CASRTGPEQYF. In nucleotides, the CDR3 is TGTGCCAGCAGGACAGGGCCCGAGCAGTACTTC.

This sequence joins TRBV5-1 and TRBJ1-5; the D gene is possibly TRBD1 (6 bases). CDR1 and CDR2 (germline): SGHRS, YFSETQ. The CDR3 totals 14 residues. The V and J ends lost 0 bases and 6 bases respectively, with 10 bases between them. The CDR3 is CASSLDRDSQPQHF. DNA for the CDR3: TGCGCCAGCAGCTTGGACAGGGACTCTCAGCCCCAGCATTTT.

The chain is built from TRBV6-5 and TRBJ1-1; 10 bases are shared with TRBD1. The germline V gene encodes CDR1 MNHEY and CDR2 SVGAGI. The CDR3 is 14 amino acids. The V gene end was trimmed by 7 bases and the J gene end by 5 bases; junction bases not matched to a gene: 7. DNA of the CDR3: TGTGCCAGCACCGAGGGGACAGGGGTTACTGAAGCTTTCTTT. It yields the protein CASTEGTGVTEAFF.

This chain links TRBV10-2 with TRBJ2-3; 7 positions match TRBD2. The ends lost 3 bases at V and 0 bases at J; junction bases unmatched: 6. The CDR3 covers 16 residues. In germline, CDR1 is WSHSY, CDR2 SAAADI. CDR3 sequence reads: CASSDPSGGSTDTQYF. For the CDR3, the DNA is TGCGCCAGCAGTGACCCTAGCGGAGGGAGCACAGATACGCAGTATTTT.

In DNA form, the CDR3 reads TGTGCCAGCAGGTCAGGGCAAGGCACAGATACGCAGTATTTT. This translates into CASRSGQGTDTQYF. This chain links TRBV6-5 with TRBJ2-3, with TRBD1 as a possible D gene (5 bases). Germline V gene data show CDR1 as MNHEY and CDR2 as SVGAGI. The CDR3 covers 14 residues. V was clipped by 6 bases and J by 1 base, with 11 bases between them.

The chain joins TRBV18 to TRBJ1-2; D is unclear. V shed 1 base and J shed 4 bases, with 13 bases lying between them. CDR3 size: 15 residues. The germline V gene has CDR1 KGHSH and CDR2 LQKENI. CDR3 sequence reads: CASSPQGFSRYGYTF. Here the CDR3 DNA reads TGTGCCAGCTCACCACAGGGTTTCTCGCGCTATGGCTACACCTTC.

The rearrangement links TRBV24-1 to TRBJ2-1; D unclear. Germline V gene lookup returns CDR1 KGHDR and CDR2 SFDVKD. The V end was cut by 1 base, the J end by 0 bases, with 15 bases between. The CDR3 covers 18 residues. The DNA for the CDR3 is TGTGCCACCAGTGATTTCCCGCCCCTCAGGAGCTCCTACAATGAGCAGTTCTTC. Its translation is CATSDFPPLRSSYNEQFF.

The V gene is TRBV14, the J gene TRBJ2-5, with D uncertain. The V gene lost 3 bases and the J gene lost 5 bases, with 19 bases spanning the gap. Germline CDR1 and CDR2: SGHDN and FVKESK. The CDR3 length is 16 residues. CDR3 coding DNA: TGTGCCAGCAGCCACCCCTTAGTCCGTGGGGTGGAGACCCAGTACTTC. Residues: CASSHPLVRGVETQYF.

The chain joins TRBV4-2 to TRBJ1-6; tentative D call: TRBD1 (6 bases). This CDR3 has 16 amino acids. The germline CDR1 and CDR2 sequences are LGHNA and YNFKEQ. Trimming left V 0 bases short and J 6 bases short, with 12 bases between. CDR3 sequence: CASSQDPGGGNSPLHF. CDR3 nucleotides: TGTGCCAGCAGCCAAGATCCCGGGGGCGGTAATTCACCCCTCCACTTT.

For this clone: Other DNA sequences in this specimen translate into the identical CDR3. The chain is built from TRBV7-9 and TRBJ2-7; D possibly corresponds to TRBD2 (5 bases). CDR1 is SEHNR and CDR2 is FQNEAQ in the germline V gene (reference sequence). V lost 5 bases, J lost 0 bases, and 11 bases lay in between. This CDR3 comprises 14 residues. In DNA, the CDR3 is TGTGCCAGCAGCCTAGGACTCAGCTCCTACGAGCAGTACTTC. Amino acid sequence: CASSLGLSSYEQYF.

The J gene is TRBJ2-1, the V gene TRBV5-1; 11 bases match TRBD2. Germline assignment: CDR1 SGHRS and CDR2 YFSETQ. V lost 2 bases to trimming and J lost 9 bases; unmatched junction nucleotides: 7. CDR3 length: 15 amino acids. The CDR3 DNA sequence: TGCGCCAGCAGCTTCGAACTAGCGGGAGTCGGTGAGCAGTTCTTC. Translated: CASSFELAGVGEQFF.